A few counts support the clone carrying this T cell receptor beta chain. The target antigen is unknown. The entry originates in a study of cytomegalovirus exposure and HLA in healthy donors. Background on the study: Earlier, roughly 180 million T cells were analyzed, and 90 million to 140 million unique TCR beta sequences were found among them. Membership in the Caucasian-associated ancestry cluster was found for 81% of around 380 genotyped donors.

Researchers ran the PCR with 60 Vbeta and 13 Jbeta primers. TCRdb's table, derived via immunoSEQ multiplex PCR, lists solely in-frame clones and lacks some. The sample shows hundreds of thousands of clones, around 83% of them seen only once. Study-level results: Cytomegalovirus-associated TCR beta chains were listed, numbering approximately 150.

The CDR3 length is 14 residues. Germline assignment: CDR1 SGHNT and CDR2 YENEEA. Trimming took off 7 bases at V and 3 bases at J, with 16 bases between the two ends. The TCR was taken from a girl between 5 and 17 years old in good health and CMV-seronegative. The genes are TRBV11-3 and TRBJ2-7, with a possible D match to TRBD1 (6 bases). Sequencing was carried out using PBMCs. The CDR3 region has the DNA TGTGCCAGCAACCCTCCCCAAGGGGGCTACGAGCAGTACTTC. It codes for CASNPPQGGYEQYF.